The clone carrying this T cell receptor beta chain was picked up one time. Its specificity is not known. TCRdb's copy holds only in-frame clones and misses some; the assay was immunoSEQ multiplex PCR. The top ten hold 33% of the sample, which has some 8,500 clones, more than 65% seen once. The data were taken from a study of T cell clonotyping in hematopoietic cell transplantation. Stated time point: recipient sample about 28 days before transplant, after cytoreduction. Overall study findings and caveats: Without cell sorting, CD4 versus CD8 contributions remain unresolved. After transplant, recipient diversity fell while pathologically expanded clonotypes grew through day 180.

This receptor was obtained from a man in his sixties with acute myeloid leukemia. Some clones in this sample may be carry-over from other donors' samples. The specimen comprised peripheral blood mononuclear cells, sampled before stem cell transplant.

Here the CDR3 DNA reads TGTGCCAGCAGCTTAGAGCCCAGGGGGGGAAACTATGGCTACACCTTC. This translates into CASSLEPRGGNYGYTF. The chain is built from TRBV11-2 and TRBJ1-2, with 7 positions matching TRBD1. The germline V gene encodes CDR1 SGHAT and CDR2 FQNNGV. Losses at the gene ends were 0 bases for V and 2 bases for J; bases not matched to a gene: 6. CDR3 length: 16 residues.